This TCR beta chain stems from a study of neurological immune-mediated disorders. Study context: Multiple sclerosis patients numbering some 34 comprised some 30 relapsing-remitting and 3 secondary progressive patients.

This clonotype has at least ten counts. Its specificity is unknown. MiXCR, run by TCRdb on the 5' RACE reads, gives a single entry per CDR3 protein. The sample has about 66,000 distinct CDR3 sequences; roughly 3.6% are singletons. Notes on the study in general: The study found the most TCR clonal expansion in HTLV-1-associated myelopathy and the least in multiple sclerosis, below healthy controls. According to phylogenetic grouping, one related-CDR3 cluster, a possible signature, contained the repertoires of 18 of 34 multiple sclerosis patients. Sharing of CDR3 amino acid sequences among expanded clones across subjects was absent, suggesting private repertoires in all groups.

The CDR3 sequence is 15 residues long. V trimming: 4 bases; J trimming: 2 bases; junction bases outside the gene matches: 7. The TCR comes from a young man with multiple sclerosis. This chain connects TRBV12-3 or TRBV12-4 to TRBJ1-2; TRBD1 matches at 7 bases. The sequenced sample consisted of PBMCs. For the CDR3, the DNA is TGTGCCAGCAGTTCCCGGGACAGCCCCAACTATGGCTACACCTTC. It yields the protein CASSSRDSPNYGYTF.